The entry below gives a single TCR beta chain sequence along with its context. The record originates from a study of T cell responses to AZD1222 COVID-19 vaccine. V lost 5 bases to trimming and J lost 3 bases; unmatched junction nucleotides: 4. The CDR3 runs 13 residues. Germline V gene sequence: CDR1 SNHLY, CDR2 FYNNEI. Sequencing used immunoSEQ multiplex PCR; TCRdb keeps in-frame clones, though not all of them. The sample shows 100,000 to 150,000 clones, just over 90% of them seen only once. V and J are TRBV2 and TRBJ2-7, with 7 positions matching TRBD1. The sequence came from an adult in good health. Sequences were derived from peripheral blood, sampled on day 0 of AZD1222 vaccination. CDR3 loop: CASSMGQIYEQYF. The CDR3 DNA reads TGTGCCAGCAGTATGGGACAGATCTACGAGCAGTACTTC.